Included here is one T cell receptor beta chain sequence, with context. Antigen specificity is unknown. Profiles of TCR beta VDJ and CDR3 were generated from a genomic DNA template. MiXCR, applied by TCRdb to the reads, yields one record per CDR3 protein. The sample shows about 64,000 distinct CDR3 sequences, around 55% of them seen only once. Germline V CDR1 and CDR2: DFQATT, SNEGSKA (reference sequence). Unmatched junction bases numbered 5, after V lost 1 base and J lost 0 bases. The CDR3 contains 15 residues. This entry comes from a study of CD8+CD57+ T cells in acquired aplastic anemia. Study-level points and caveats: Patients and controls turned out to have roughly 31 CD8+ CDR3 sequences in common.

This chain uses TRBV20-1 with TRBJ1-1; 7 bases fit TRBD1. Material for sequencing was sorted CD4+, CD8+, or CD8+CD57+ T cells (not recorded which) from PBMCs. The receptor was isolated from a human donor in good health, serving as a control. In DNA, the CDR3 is TGCAGTGCTAGAGTCCTACAGGGGCTGAACACTGAAGCTTTCTTT. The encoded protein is CSARVLQGLNTEAFF.